The 20 T cell receptor beta chains presented below share a single source sample, sequenced in a study of shared clonotypes between healthy human individuals. Assay: immunoSEQ multiplex PCR; the TCRdb copy retains only in-frame clones and omits some. The sample carries 2 million or so clones, about 94% recorded once. Naive CD8 populations comprised CD45RO-negative cells positively selected for CCR7, excluding terminally differentiated effector memory CD45RA+ cells. Sequenced material: naive CD8+ T cells sorted from blood. The origin of the receptors is a man younger than 35 in good health.

The count of this clone is one. The V call is TRBV9, the J call TRBJ2-3; D might be TRBD1 (7 bases). This CDR3 spans 16 amino acids. Germline loops: CDR1 SGDLS, CDR2 YYNGEE. The V gene lost 0 bases and the J gene lost 5 bases, with 16 bases spanning the gap. The CDR3 DNA is TGTGCCAGCAGCGTAGCTGGGAGGACAGGTGAAGATACGCAGTATTTT. This sequence encodes CASSVAGRTGEDTQYF.

V usage is TRBV7-9 and J usage is TRBJ2-7; D call uncertain. The V and J ends lost 5 bases and 4 bases respectively, with 9 bases between them. There are 12 residues in the CDR3. Germline V gene lookup returns CDR1 SEHNR and CDR2 FQNEAQ (reference sequence). CDR3 coding DNA: TGTGCCAGCAGCCACGGCCCTTACGAGCAGTACTTC. Amino acids: CASSHGPYEQYF.

J is TRBJ1-4 and V is TRBV4-1; tentatively, D is TRBD1 (6 bases). CDR1 and CDR2 (germline): MGHRA, YSYEKL. The length of the CDR3 is 16 residues. V lost 4 bases and J lost 5, with 17 bases in between. CDR3: CASSPGLGGRNEKLFF. CDR3 sequence (DNA): TGCGCCAGCAGCCCCGGCTTGGGGGGGCGGAATGAAAAACTGTTTTTT.

The CDR3 is CASSVSIGELFF. The CDR3 coding sequence is TGTGCCAGCAGCGTATCAATCGGGGAGCTGTTTTTT. The chain is built from TRBV9 and TRBJ2-2; D is undetermined. Trimming pared 1 base from V and 7 bases from J, leaving 5 bases between. CDR3 length: 12 amino acids. Germline V gene lookup returns CDR1 SGDLS and CDR2 YYNGEE.

The gene calls are TRBV28 and TRBJ1-6, with a possible D match to TRBD1 (5 bases). Germline V gene data show CDR1 as MDHEN and CDR2 as SYDVKM. This CDR3 contains 17 residues. Trimming shortened V by 5 bases and J by 0 bases, and 14 bases separated the two germline ends. The CDR3 DNA follows: TGTGCCAGCAGTCGGGACGGAAGCAGCTCCTATAATTCACCCCTCCACTTT. It encodes CASSRDGSSSYNSPLHF.

The chain carries TRBV7-8 and TRBJ2-7; 9 bases are shared with TRBD1. From germline, CDR1 is SGHVS and CDR2 FQNEAQ. CDR3 length: 17 amino acids. J gave up 6 bases and V 2 bases, and 14 bases lay outside the gene matches. CDR3 nucleotide sequence: TGTGCCAGCAGCTTACCCCACCCGGACAGGGGCCATGGCGAGCAGTACTTC. Its translation is CASSLPHPDRGHGEQYF.

The V gene is TRBV28, the J gene TRBJ1-1; D remains ambiguous. This CDR3 spans 13 amino acids. V lost 5 bases, J lost 3 bases, and 10 bases lay in between. In germline, CDR1 is MDHEN, CDR2 SYDVKM. The CDR3 sequence: CASSEEGYTEAFF. CDR3 coding DNA: TGTGCCAGCAGTGAAGAGGGCTACACTGAAGCTTTCTTT.

The chain links TRBV11-3 to TRBJ2-1; D remains unclear. Germline values: CDR1 SGHNT, CDR2 YENEEA. With 3 bases removed from V and 3 bases from J, the gap between germline ends came to 12 bases. The CDR3 sequence is 15 residues long. The CDR3 DNA reads as TGTGCCAGCAGCTTTACGGACCGGTACTACAATGAGCAGTTCTTC. Encoded protein: CASSFTDRYYNEQFF.

Details on this clone: Compared with germline, one end of the junction differs, possibly owing to a read error. This chain joins TRBV7-2 and TRBJ2-7; the D gene is possibly TRBD2 (6 bases). Germline V CDR1 and CDR2: SGHTA, FQGNSA. This CDR3 has 14 amino acids. The DNA for the CDR3 is TGTGCCAGCAGCGGAATCACTAGCTCCCACGAGCAGTACTTC. As protein: CASSGITSSHEQYF.

This sequence joins TRBV2 and TRBJ1-2; 8 bases fit TRBD1. The CDR3 contains 11 residues. V trimming: 10 bases; J trimming: 8 bases; junction bases outside the gene matches: 6. In germline, CDR1 is SNHLY, CDR2 FYNNEI. CDR3 DNA sequence: TGTGCCACTCAGGGGGCAGGAGGCTACACCTTC. It codes for CATQGAGGYTF.

The chain carries TRBV7-9 and TRBJ2-1; 8 bases are a match to TRBD2. CDR1 and CDR2 (germline): SEHNR, FQNEAQ (reference sequence). There are 16 residues in the CDR3. Trimming removed 5 bases from V and 4 bases from J; junction bases left unmatched: 10. The CDR3 is CASSPVSGGFYNEQFF. The CDR3 DNA follows: TGTGCCAGCAGCCCCGTGAGCGGGGGTTTTTACAATGAGCAGTTCTTC. Complete variable domain (other parts from reference TRBV7-9 and TRBJ2-1): DTGVSQNPRHKITKRGQNVTFRCDPISEHNRLYWYRQTLGQGPEFLTYFQNEAQLEKSRLLSDRFSAERPKGSFSTLEIQRTEQGDSAMYLCASSPVSGGFYNEQFFGPGTRLTVL.

The count of this clone is one. CDR3 region: CASSLYEGGPLNSYEQYF. DNA of the CDR3: TGCGCCAGCAGCTTGTATGAAGGGGGCCCCTTAAACTCCTACGAGCAGTACTTC. V and J are TRBV5-1 and TRBJ2-7; 7 nucleotides agree with TRBD1. The V and J ends lost 1 base and 0 bases, in that order; junction bases with no gene match: 13. The CDR3 covers 18 residues. Germline V gives CDR1 SGHRS, CDR2 YFSETQ. The entire variable domain, with the rest obtained from reference TRBV5-1 and TRBJ2-7, is as follows: KAGVTQTPRYLIKTRGQQVTLSCSPISGHRSVSWYQQTPGQGLQFLFEYFSETQRNKGNFPGRFSGRQFSNSRSEMNVSTLELGDSALYLCASSLYEGGPLNSYEQYFGPGTRLTVT.

The chain employs TRBV6-1 and TRBJ2-7, with 11 bases that match TRBD1. The CDR3 is made up of 14 amino acids. V was clipped by 2 bases and J by 7 bases; unmatched bases: 4. Germline CDR1 is MNHNS and CDR2 is SASEGT. DNA for the CDR3: TGTGCCAGCAGTGAAATAGGGACAGGGGGAGAGCAGTACTTC. It encodes CASSEIGTGGEQYF.

The chain combines TRBV27 with TRBJ2-7; 8 bases match TRBD2. The CDR3 has 14 amino acids. The J segment lost 3 bases and the V segment lost 5 bases, leaving 6 bases of the junction unmatched. Germline V CDR1 and CDR2: MNHEY, SMNVEV (reference sequence). CDR3 DNA sequence: TGTGCCAGCAGTCCCCGGGGGGGGAGCTACGAGCAGTACTTC. Protein: CASSPRGGSYEQYF.

The J gene is TRBJ2-4, the V gene TRBV13, with a weak D call TRBD1 (5 bases). CDR1 is PRHDT and CDR2 is FYEKMQ in the germline V gene (reference sequence). CDR3 size: 16 residues. Trimming left V 2 bases short and J 0 bases short, with 11 bases between. The CDR3 DNA reads as TGTGCCAGCAGCTTATTTGAAGGGGTAGCCAAAAACATTCAGTACTTC. This translates into CASSLFEGVAKNIQYF. Looking up the rest from reference TRBV13 and TRBJ2-4 gives the full variable domain: AAGVIQSPRHLIKEKRETATLKCYPIPRHDTVYWYQQGPGQDPQFLISFYEKMQSDKGSIPDRFSAQQFSDYHSELNMSSLELGDSALYFCASSLFEGVAKNIQYFGAGTRLSVL.

The chain carries TRBV4-1 and TRBJ2-3; no clear D gene. The length of the CDR3 is 16 residues. The V end was cut by 2 bases, the J end by 6 bases, with 18 bases between. Germline CDR1 MGHRA, CDR2 YSYEKL. The CDR3 here is CASSQPKRKAADTQYF. In DNA form, the CDR3 reads TGCGCCAGCAGCCAACCTAAACGGAAGGCGGCGGATACGCAGTATTTT.

This rearrangement joins TRBV6-4 to TRBJ1-2, with D perhaps TRBD1 (5 bases). Germline CDR1 is MRHNA and CDR2 is SNTAGT. The CDR3 contains 13 residues. Trimming took 6 bases from V and 0 from J, leaving 8 bases between them. CDR3 residues: CASSEGANYGYTF. The CDR3 nucleotides read TGTGCCAGCAGCGAAGGGGCTAACTATGGCTACACCTTC.

The chain uses TRBV28 and TRBJ2-3, with D unresolved. The CDR3 totals 15 residues. Per the germline V gene, CDR1 is MDHEN and CDR2 is SYDVKM. V lost 3 bases and J 6 bases, leaving 16 bases between the germline ends. The CDR3: CASSFHERGQDTQYF. CDR3 nucleotide sequence: TGTGCCAGCAGTTTCCACGAACGCGGCCAGGATACGCAGTATTTT.

The chain employs TRBV6-4 and TRBJ2-1, with TRBD1 matching over 11 bases. V was pared by 0 bases and J by 6 bases, with 1 base of the junction left unmatched. Germline CDR1 MRHNA, CDR2 SNTAGT. CDR3 size: 15 residues. CDR3 in amino acids: CASSDSGTGGNEQFF. In nucleotides, the CDR3 is TGTGCCAGCAGTGACTCGGGGACAGGGGGCAATGAGCAGTTCTTC.

The chain combines TRBV4-1 with TRBJ2-2; D gene ambiguous. CDR1 and CDR2 (germline): MGHRA, YSYEKL. V gave up 0 bases and J gave up 8 bases, with 4 bases separating them. The CDR3 is 12 amino acids. CDR3 DNA: TGCGCCAGCAGCCAAGATCAGGGGGAGCTGTTTTTT. Translating gives CASSQDQGELFF.